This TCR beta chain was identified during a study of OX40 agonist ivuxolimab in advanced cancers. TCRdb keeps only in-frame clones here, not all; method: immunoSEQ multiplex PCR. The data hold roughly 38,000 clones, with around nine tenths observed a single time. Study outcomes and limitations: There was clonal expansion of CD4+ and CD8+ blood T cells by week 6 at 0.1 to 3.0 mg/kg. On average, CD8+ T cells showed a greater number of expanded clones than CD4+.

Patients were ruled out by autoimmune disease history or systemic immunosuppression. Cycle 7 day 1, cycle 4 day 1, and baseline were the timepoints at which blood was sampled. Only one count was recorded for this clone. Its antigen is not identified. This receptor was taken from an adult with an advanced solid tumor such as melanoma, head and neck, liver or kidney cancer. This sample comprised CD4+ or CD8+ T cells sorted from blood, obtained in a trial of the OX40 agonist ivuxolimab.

The CDR3 protein is CASSLVGSFEETQYF. In nucleotides, the CDR3 is TGTGCCAGCAGCTTAGTCGGCTCTTTTGAGGAGACCCAGTACTTC. The V gene is TRBV7-8, the J gene TRBJ2-5; D is undetermined. Germline V CDR1 and CDR2: SGHVS, FQNEAQ. Trimming took 1 base from V and 5 from J, leaving 14 bases between them. CDR3 size: 15 residues.